The 4 T cell receptor beta chains listed next were all sequenced from one sample in a study of metastatic and nonmetastatic thyroid tumors. TCRdb re-clonotyped the PCR reads through MiXCR. This table has 7,000 to 8,500 clones, roughly 24% appearing once. Thyroid surgery was preceded by no treatment in any patient. The sample was tumor tissue. All receptors come from a female donor with papillary thyroid cancer or a benign thyroid nodule (not recorded which). Some clones in this sample may be carry-over from other donors' samples.

The genes are TRBV6-1 and TRBJ1-2, with TRBD1 matching over 7 bases. V shed 5 bases and J 6 bases; nucleotides not matched to a gene: 9. Germline lookup yields CDR1 MNHNS and CDR2 SASEGT. The CDR3 runs to 14 residues. CDR3 sequence (DNA): TGTGCCAGCAGTCCCCAGGGGGGGGCGAATGGCTACACCTTC. This translates into CASSPQGGANGYTF.

This clone is labeled medium-sized. The chain couples TRBV12-3 or TRBV12-4 to TRBJ1-2; 8 bases agree with TRBD1. The CDR3 loop spans 13 amino acids. V lost 3 bases and J lost 8; bases outside the gene matches: 5. CDR3 DNA sequence: TGTGCCAGCAGTTTCGACAGGGGTAACGGCTACACCTTC. Translated, it gives CASSFDRGNGYTF.

By share, this clone ranks as large. In DNA, the CDR3 is TGTGCCAGCAGTTACTTAGGACAGGGGGCTAACTATGGCTACACCTTC. It specifies CASSYLGQGANYGYTF. The rearrangement uses TRBV6-5 and TRBJ1-2; 10 nucleotides match TRBD1. From germline, CDR1 is MNHEY and CDR2 SVGAGI. Germline trimming cut 1 base from V and 0 bases from J; bases unmatched to any gene: 2. CDR3 length equals 16 residues.

The chain combines TRBV20-1 with TRBJ1-2; 8 nucleotides line up with TRBD1. CDR3 size: 15 residues. Germline V gene sequence: CDR1 DFQATT, CDR2 SNEGSKA (reference sequence). V was pared by 2 bases and J by 5 bases, with 10 bases of the junction left unmatched. Here the CDR3 reads CSARTWTGHYYGYTF. The CDR3 DNA sequence: TGCAGTGCTAGAACTTGGACAGGGCATTATTATGGCTACACCTTC.